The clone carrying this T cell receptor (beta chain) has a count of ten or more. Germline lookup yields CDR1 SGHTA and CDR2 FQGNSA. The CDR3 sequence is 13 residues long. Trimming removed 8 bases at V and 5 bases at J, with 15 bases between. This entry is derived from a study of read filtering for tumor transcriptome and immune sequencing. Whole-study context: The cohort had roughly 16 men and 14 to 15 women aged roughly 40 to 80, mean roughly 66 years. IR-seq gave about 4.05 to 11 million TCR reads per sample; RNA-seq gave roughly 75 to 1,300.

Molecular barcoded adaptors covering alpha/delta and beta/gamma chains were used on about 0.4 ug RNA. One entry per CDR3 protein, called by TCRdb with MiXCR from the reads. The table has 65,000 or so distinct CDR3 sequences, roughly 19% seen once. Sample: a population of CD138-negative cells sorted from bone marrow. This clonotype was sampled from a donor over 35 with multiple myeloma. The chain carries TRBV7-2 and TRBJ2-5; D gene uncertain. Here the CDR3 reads CASSSRSRETQYF. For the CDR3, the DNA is TGTGCCAGCTCCTCCCGCAGCCGGGAGACCCAGTACTTC.